These 14 T cell receptor beta chains were all obtained from the same sample, sequenced in a study of molecular identifiers for immune sequencing clone quantification. TCRdb fed the PCR reads into MiXCR, producing one record per CDR3 protein. There are 490,000 or so distinct CDR3 sequences in the sample; over 20% occur only once, and 0.65% to 0.95% lies in the top ten. Sample: naive CD8+ T cells from blood, with Jurkat cell RNA spiked in. Subset indicated: FACS-sorted CD8+CD4-CCR7+CD45RA+ naive T cells. These receptors originate from a human donor in good health. Some libraries in this study had Jurkat cell RNA spiked in.

Points on this clonotype: Given a much more abundant clone one base away, this may be a read error. The chain joins TRBV7-9 to TRBJ1-1; 8 nucleotides agree with TRBD1. The germline CDR1 and CDR2 sequences are SEHNR and FQNEAQ (reference sequence). This CDR3 has 14 amino acids. With 4 bases clipped from V and 7 bases from J, the junction kept 8 bases outside the gene matches. The CDR3 DNA sequence: TGTGCCAGCAGCTCCGGACAGGGAACAGTTGAAGCTTTCTTT. It yields the protein CASSSGQGTVEAFF. Looking up the rest from reference TRBV7-9 and TRBJ1-1 gives the full variable domain: DTGVSQNPRHKITKRGQNVTFRCDPISEHNRLYWYRQTLGQGPEFLTYFQNEAQLEKSRLLSDRFSAERPKGSFSTLEIQRTEQGDSAMYLCASSSGQGTVEAFFGQGTRLTVV.

In regard to this clonotype: Its ends do not fully match the called genes, so a read error is possible. The chain employs TRBV4-3 and TRBJ2-7, with 8 bases fitting TRBD1. This CDR3 has 15 residues. In germline, CDR1 is LGHNA, CDR2 YSLEER. The CDR3: CACSQDQGASYEQYF. The DNA of the CDR3 is TGCGCCTGCAGCCAAGATCAGGGGGCGTCCTACGAGCAGTACTTC.

This clonotype occurred many times. The V and J genes are TRBV28 and TRBJ1-4; D remains unclear. The CDR3 has 13 amino acids. The V end was cut by 4 bases, the J end by 8 bases, with 11 bases between. The germline V gene encodes CDR1 MDHEN and CDR2 SYDVKM. The CDR3, as DNA: TGTGCCAGCAGTTCCCCGGGTAGCGAAAAACTGTTTTTT. Residues: CASSSPGSEKLFF.

On this clonotype: Mismatch with germline at one junction end may stem from a read error. The DNA of the CDR3 is TGTGCCACCTCAGTTATTCACGGCAACTATTGCTACACCTTC. Its translation: CATSVIHGNYCYTF. The chain combines TRBV6-2 or TRBV6-3 with TRBJ1-2; no clear D gene. This CDR3 has 14 residues. Germline-derived CDR1 and CDR2 are MNHEY and SVGEGT.

This clonotype was seen repeatedly, ten times or more. The chain links TRBV29-1 to TRBJ2-5, with D perhaps matching TRBD2 (6 bases). V gave up 4 bases and J gave up 0 bases, with 9 bases separating them. Germline values: CDR1 SQVTM, CDR2 ANQGSEA. This CDR3 spans 13 amino acids. The CDR3 nucleotides read TGCAGCGTTGTGCAGCGGGACCAAGAGACCCAGTACTTC. This sequence encodes CSVVQRDQETQYF. The full variable domain, completed using reference TRBV29-1 and TRBJ2-5, is SAVISQKPSRDICQRGTSLTIQCQVDSQVTMMFWYRQQPGQSLTLIATANQGSEATYESGFVIDKFPISRPNLTFSTLTVSNMSPEDSSIYLCSVVQRDQETQYFGPGTRLLVL.

In this sample, this clonotype turned up a few times. V is TRBV5-4 and J is TRBJ2-2, with D perhaps matching TRBD1 (6 bases). Germline V gene lookup returns CDR1 SGHNT and CDR2 YYREEE (reference sequence). This CDR3 comprises 14 residues. V was pared by 6 bases and J by 6 bases, with 15 bases between. CDR3 sequence (DNA): TGTGCCAGCAATCTCAGGGGTTCGGCCGGGGAGCTGTTTTTT. It translates to CASNLRGSAGELFF.

This clonotype was recorded at least ten times. The rearrangement uses TRBV12-3 or TRBV12-4 and TRBJ1-4; TRBD1 agrees at 9 bases. The CDR3 contains 14 residues. V shed 3 bases and J 6 bases; nucleotides not matched to a gene: 2. The CDR3 nucleotides read TGTGCCAGCAGTTTCCGGGACAGGGATGAAAAACTGTTTTTT. Protein: CASSFRDRDEKLFF.

The chain carries TRBV27 and TRBJ1-6, with TRBD1 identical over 8 bases. This CDR3 comprises 18 residues. Germline CDR1 reads MNHEY; CDR2 reads SMNVEV (reference sequence). V was clipped by 2 bases and J by 5 bases; unmatched bases: 11. The CDR3 spells CASSLINPQGANNSPLHF. The CDR3 region has the DNA TGTGCCAGCAGTTTAATCAACCCCCAGGGGGCAAATAATTCACCCCTCCACTTT.

This clonotype has more than one count but fewer than ten. The J gene is TRBJ1-4, the V gene TRBV7-9; D is ambiguous. This CDR3 contains 14 residues. CDR1 SEHNR and CDR2 FQNEAQ come from the germline V gene (reference sequence). Trimming took 1 base from V and 7 from J, leaving 10 bases between them. The CDR3 DNA is TGTGCCAGCAGCTTAGAGGTCGAAGGTGAAAAACTGTTTTTT. This sequence encodes CASSLEVEGEKLFF. Complete variable domain (other parts from reference TRBV7-9 and TRBJ1-4): DTGVSQNPRHKITKRGQNVTFRCDPISEHNRLYWYRQTLGQGPEFLTYFQNEAQLEKSRLLSDRFSAERPKGSFSTLEIQRTEQGDSAMYLCASSLEVEGEKLFFGSGTQLSVL.

This clonotype has at least ten counts. The gene calls are TRBV4-1 and TRBJ2-3; D is unresolved. V lost 4 bases and J lost 2, with 10 bases in between. Germline V CDR1 and CDR2: MGHRA, YSYEKL. The CDR3 contains 14 residues. The CDR3 DNA is TGCGCCAGCAGCCCACCCGGGTCCACAGATACGCAGTATTTT. It encodes CASSPPGSTDTQYF.

The chain couples TRBV4-1 to TRBJ2-7; 9 bases agree with TRBD1. The germline gives CDR1 MGHRA, CDR2 YSYEKL. The length of the CDR3 is 15 residues. J gave up 1 base and V 4 bases, and 5 bases lay outside the gene matches. The CDR3 sequence: CASSRVDRGSYEQYF. The CDR3 DNA is TGCGCCAGCAGCCGTGTGGACAGGGGATCCTACGAGCAGTACTTC.

This clonotype was counted only a few times. V and J are TRBV5-1 and TRBJ2-7; weak D call: TRBD1 (8 bases). CDR1 and CDR2 (germline): SGHRS, YFSETQ. The V end lost 0 bases, the J end lost 0 bases, and 13 bases lay between the germline ends. CDR3 length: 16 amino acids. The CDR3 region is CASSLGEGQVSYEQYF. CDR3 bases: TGCGCCAGCAGCTTGGGGGAGGGACAGGTCTCCTACGAGCAGTACTTC. The variable domain in full, with the rest retrieved from reference TRBV5-1 and TRBJ2-7, is KAGVTQTPRYLIKTRGQQVTLSCSPISGHRSVSWYQQTPGQGLQFLFEYFSETQRNKGNFPGRFSGRQFSNSRSEMNVSTLELGDSALYLCASSLGEGQVSYEQYFGPGTRLTVT.

CDR3 amino acids: CAWSVMGNYGYTF. DNA for the CDR3: TGTGCCTGGAGTGTAATGGGGAACTATGGCTACACCTTC. The chain carries TRBV30 and TRBJ1-2; D uncertain. Trimming shortened V by 0 bases and J by 2 bases, and 7 bases separated the two germline ends. Germline values: CDR1 GTSNPN, CDR2 SVGIG (reference sequence). The CDR3 totals 13 residues. Full variable domain (missing parts from reference TRBV30 and TRBJ1-2): SQTIHQWPATLVQPVGSPLSLECTVEGTSNPNLYWYRQAAGRGLQLLFYSVGIGQISSEVPQNLSASRPQDRQFILSSKKLLLSDSGFYLCAWSVMGNYGYTFGSGTRLTVV.

This clonotype has ten or more counts. The chain links TRBV19 to TRBJ2-1; D is ambiguous. Per germline, CDR1 LNHDA and CDR2 SQIVND (reference sequence). V lost 1 base and J lost 0, with 10 bases in between. This CDR3 spans 16 amino acids. The CDR3 is CASSIGGVSSYNEQFF. CDR3 nucleotides: TGTGCCAGTAGTATAGGAGGTGTGAGCTCCTACAATGAGCAGTTCTTC.